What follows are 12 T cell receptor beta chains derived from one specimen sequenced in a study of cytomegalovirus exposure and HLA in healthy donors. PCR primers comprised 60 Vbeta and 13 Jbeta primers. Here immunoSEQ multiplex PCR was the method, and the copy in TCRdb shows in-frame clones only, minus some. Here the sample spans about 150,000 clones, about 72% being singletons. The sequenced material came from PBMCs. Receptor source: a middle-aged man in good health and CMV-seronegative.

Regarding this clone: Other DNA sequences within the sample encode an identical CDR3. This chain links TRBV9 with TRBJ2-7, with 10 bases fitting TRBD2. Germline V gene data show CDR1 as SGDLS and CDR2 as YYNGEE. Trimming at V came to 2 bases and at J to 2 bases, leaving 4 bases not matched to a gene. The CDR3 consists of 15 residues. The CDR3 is CASSVGLAVTYEQYF. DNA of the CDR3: TGTGCCAGCAGCGTCGGACTAGCGGTGACCTACGAGCAGTACTTC.

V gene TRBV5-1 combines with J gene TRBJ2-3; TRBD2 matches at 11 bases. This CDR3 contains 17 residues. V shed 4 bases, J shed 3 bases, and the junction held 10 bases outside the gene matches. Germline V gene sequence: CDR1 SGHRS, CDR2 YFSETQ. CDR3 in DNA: TGCGCCAGCAGCCAGGGACTAGCGGCGGGGGGGACAGATACGCAGTATTTT. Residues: CASSQGLAAGGTDTQYF.

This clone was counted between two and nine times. This CDR3 is CASSLPGLAPDTQYF. CDR3 nucleotide sequence: TGTGCCAGCAGCTTACCCGGACTAGCTCCAGATACGCAGTATTTT. The chain combines TRBV5-4 with TRBJ2-3; 8 bases are shared with TRBD2. In germline, CDR1 is SGHNT, CDR2 YYREEE (reference sequence). The CDR3 consists of 15 residues. Germline trimming cut 2 bases from V and 4 bases from J; bases unmatched to any gene: 6.

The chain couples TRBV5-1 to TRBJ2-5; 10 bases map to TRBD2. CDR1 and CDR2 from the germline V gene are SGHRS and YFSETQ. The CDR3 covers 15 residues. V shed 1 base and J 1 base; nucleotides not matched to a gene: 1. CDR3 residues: CASSLLAGVQETQYF. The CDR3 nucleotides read TGCGCCAGCAGCTTGCTAGCGGGGGTCCAAGAGACCCAGTACTTC.

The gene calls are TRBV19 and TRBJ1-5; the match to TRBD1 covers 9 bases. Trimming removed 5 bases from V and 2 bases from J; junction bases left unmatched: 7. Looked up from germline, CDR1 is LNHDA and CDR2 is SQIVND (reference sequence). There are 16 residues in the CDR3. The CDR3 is CASSLLGQGGNQPQHF. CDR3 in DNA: TGTGCCAGTAGTCTCTTGGGACAGGGAGGCAATCAGCCCCAGCATTTT.

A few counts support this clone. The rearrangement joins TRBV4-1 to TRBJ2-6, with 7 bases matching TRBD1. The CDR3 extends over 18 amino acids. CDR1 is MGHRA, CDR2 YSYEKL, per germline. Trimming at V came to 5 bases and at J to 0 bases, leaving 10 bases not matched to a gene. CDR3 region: CASSTVPGQISGANVLTF. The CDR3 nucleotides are TGCGCCAGCAGCACTGTCCCGGGACAGATCTCTGGGGCCAACGTCCTGACTTTC.

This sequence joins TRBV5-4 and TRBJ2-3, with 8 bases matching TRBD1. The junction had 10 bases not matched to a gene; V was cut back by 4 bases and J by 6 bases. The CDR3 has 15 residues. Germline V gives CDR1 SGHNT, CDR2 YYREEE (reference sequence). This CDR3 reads CASSKGQAPGDTQYF. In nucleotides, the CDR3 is TGTGCCAGCAGCAAGGGACAGGCCCCGGGGGATACGCAGTATTTT.

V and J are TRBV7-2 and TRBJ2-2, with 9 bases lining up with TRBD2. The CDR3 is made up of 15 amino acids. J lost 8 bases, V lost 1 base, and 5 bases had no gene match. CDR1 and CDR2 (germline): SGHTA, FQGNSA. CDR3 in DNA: TGTGCCAGCAGCTTAGTAGCGGGAGAGTTGGGGGAGCTGTTTTTT. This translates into CASSLVAGELGELFF.

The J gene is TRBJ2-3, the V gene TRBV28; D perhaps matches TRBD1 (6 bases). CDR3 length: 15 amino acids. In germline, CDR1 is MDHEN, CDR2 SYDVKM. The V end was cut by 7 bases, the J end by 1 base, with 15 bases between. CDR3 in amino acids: CASTTGAGGTDTQYF. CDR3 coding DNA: TGTGCCAGCACTACGGGCGCAGGGGGCACAGATACGCAGTATTTT. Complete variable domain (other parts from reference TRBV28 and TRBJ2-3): DVKVTQSSRYLVKRTGEKVFLECVQDMDHENMFWYRQDPGLGLRLIYFSYDVKMKEKGDIPEGYSVSREKKERFSLILESASTNQTSMYLCASTTGAGGTDTQYFGPGTRLTVL.

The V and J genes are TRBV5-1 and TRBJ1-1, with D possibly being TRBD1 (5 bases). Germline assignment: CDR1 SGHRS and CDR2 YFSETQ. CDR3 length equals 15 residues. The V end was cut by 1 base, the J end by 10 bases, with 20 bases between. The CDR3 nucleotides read TGCGCCAGCAGCTTGTTGGATCCGGGGACGGGGGGAGCTTTCTTT. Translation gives CASSLLDPGTGGAFF.

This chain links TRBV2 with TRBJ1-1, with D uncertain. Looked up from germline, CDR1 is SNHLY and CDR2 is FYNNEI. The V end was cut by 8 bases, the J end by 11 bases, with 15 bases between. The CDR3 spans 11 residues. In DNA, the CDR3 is TGTGCCAGCCGGGAGGCCTCCGCGGCTTTCTTT. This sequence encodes CASREASAAFF.

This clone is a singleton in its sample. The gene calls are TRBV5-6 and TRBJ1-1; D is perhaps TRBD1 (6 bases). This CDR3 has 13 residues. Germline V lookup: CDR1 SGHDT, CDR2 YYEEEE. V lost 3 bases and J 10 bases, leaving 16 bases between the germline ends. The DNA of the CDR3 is TGTGCCAGCAGCTGGGCCGGGACACGTGGAGCTTTCTTT. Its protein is CASSWAGTRGAFF.